These 29 T cell receptor beta chains were all obtained from the same sample, sequenced in a study of CD8+ T cells in alopecia areata. RNA, once extracted, was reverse transcribed into cDNA for use as the sequencing template. The method was immunoSEQ multiplex PCR; TCRdb's version includes in-frame clones alone and lacks a portion of them. This sample has 140,000 to 150,000 clones; around 47% occur once, and the top ten carry 6% to 7%. Input material: CD4+ T cells sorted from blood. Source of these receptors: a human donor with alopecia areata.

The table lists this clone with a few counts. The J gene is TRBJ2-3, the V gene TRBV7-2; D ambiguous. Between the trimmed V and J ends, which lost 5 bases and 6 bases, there was a span of 18 bases. The CDR3 has 15 amino acids. CDR1 and CDR2 from the germline V gene are SGHTA and FQGNSA. CDR3 in amino acids: CASSQERMYRDTQYF. The CDR3 nucleotides read TGTGCCAGCAGCCAGGAAAGAATGTATCGGGATACGCAGTATTTT. The full variable domain, with the rest looked up from reference TRBV7-2 and TRBJ2-3, is GAGVSQSPSNKVTEKGKDVELRCDPISGHTALYWYRQSLGQGLEFLIYFQGNSAPDKSGLPSDRFSAERTGGSVSTLTIQRTQQEDSAVYLCASSQERMYRDTQYFGPGTRLTVL.

J is TRBJ1-2 and V is TRBV11-3; D is perhaps TRBD1 (6 bases). The V and J ends lost 1 base and 4 bases respectively, with 13 bases between them. Germline values: CDR1 SGHNT, CDR2 YENEEA. This CDR3 is built from 15 residues. The CDR3 coding sequence is TGTGCCAGCAGCTTAGGAGCCGGGGGGCTCTATGGCTACACCTTC. It specifies CASSLGAGGLYGYTF.

This clone occurred a few times. This chain uses TRBV7-8 with TRBJ2-2; unclear D gene. The germline CDR1 and CDR2 sequences are SGHVS and FQNEAQ. CDR3 length: 17 residues. Trimming left V 5 bases short and J 3 bases short, with 19 bases between. The CDR3 DNA follows: TGTGCCAGCAGCGCCCCCCCCGGTGGGCCAGACACCGGGGAGCTGTTTTTT. It translates to CASSAPPGGPDTGELFF.

A note on this clone: Other DNA sequences within the sample encode an identical CDR3. V and J are TRBV29-1 and TRBJ2-7, with D perhaps assigned TRBD1 or TRBD2 (5 bases each). CDR3 length equals 13 residues. Germline V gene sequence: CDR1 SQVTM, CDR2 ANQGSEA. V was cut by 3 bases and J by 0 bases, with 9 bases left in between. The CDR3 loop reads CSVDGTGSYEQYF. The CDR3 DNA is TGCAGCGTTGACGGGACGGGCTCCTACGAGCAGTACTTC.

The V call is TRBV5-1, the J call TRBJ2-1; a weak D match, TRBD2 (6 bases). V was clipped by 1 base and J by 0 bases, with 11 bases between them. This CDR3 contains 16 residues. Germline V gene data show CDR1 as SGHRS and CDR2 as YFSETQ. The DNA for the CDR3 is TGCGCCAGCAGCTTGACTACCGGGAGCTCCTACAATGAGCAGTTCTTC. This translates into CASSLTTGSSYNEQFF. The variable domain in full, completed from reference TRBV5-1 and TRBJ2-1, reads KAGVTQTPRYLIKTRGQQVTLSCSPISGHRSVSWYQQTPGQGLQFLFEYFSETQRNKGNFPGRFSGRQFSNSRSEMNVSTLELGDSALYLCASSLTTGSSYNEQFFGPGTRLTVL.

The table lists this clone with a few counts. CDR3 DNA sequence: TGCAGCGTTGAAGGCATCCCGGGACACAGATACGAGCAGTACTTC. This gives the protein CSVEGIPGHRYEQYF. The V gene is TRBV29-1, the J gene TRBJ2-7; D perhaps matches TRBD1 (6 bases). The germline CDR1 and CDR2 sequences are SQVTM and ANQGSEA. The CDR3 extends over 15 amino acids. Trimming removed 1 base from V and 4 bases from J, with 17 bases in between.

V usage is TRBV5-1 and J usage is TRBJ2-5, with D uncertain. Trimming took off 6 bases at V and 1 base at J, with 10 bases between the two ends. The length of the CDR3 is 13 residues. The germline CDR1 and CDR2 sequences are SGHRS and YFSETQ. The CDR3 DNA reads as TGCGCCAGCAACGGTCAGTTCCAAGAGACCCAGTACTTC. Its protein is CASNGQFQETQYF.

The chain is built from TRBV29-1 and TRBJ2-7; TRBD1 aligns across 7 bases. V was pared by 4 bases and J by 0 bases, with 6 bases of the junction left unmatched. Germline CDR1 SQVTM, CDR2 ANQGSEA. This CDR3 has 14 residues. CDR3 sequence: CSVASGTASYEQYF. CDR3 in DNA: TGCAGCGTTGCCTCCGGGACAGCCTCCTACGAGCAGTACTTC.

This chain joins TRBV29-1 and TRBJ2-7, with 12 bases matching TRBD2. The CDR3 length is 14 residues. CDR1 is SQVTM and CDR2 is ANQGSEA in the germline V gene. V trimming: 1 base; J trimming: 5 bases; junction bases outside the gene matches: 3. The CDR3 bases are TGCAGCGTTGAAGGACTAGCGGGAGCGAACGAGCAGTACTTC. Translation: CSVEGLAGANEQYF.

The chain recombines TRBV29-1 with TRBJ1-1, with no clear D. This CDR3 contains 11 residues. The germline CDR1 and CDR2 sequences are SQVTM and ANQGSEA. Trimming cost V 7 bases and J 4 bases, with 10 bases left between them. The CDR3 nucleotides are TGCAGCGCGCAGGTACTCACTGAAGCTTTCTTT. This gives the protein CSAQVLTEAFF.

The chain joins TRBV29-1 to TRBJ2-1, with TRBD2 matching 11 bases. Germline CDR1 SQVTM, CDR2 ANQGSEA. Trimming removed 4 bases from V and 8 bases from J; junction bases left unmatched: 10. This CDR3 comprises 15 residues. This CDR3 is CSVGVSGRALDEQFF. In DNA, the CDR3 is TGCAGCGTTGGGGTTAGCGGGAGGGCCTTGGATGAGCAGTTCTTC.

This sequence joins TRBV6-5 and TRBJ2-5, with no clear D. The germline CDR1 and CDR2 sequences are MNHEY and SVGAGI. The CDR3 has 13 amino acids. Trimming left V 0 bases short and J 2 bases short, with 4 bases between. The CDR3 region has the DNA TGTGCCAGCAGTTACTCCCGTCAAGAGACCCAGTACTTC. It is translated as CASSYSRQETQYF.

This chain links TRBV7-9 with TRBJ2-7, with D unresolved. V was pared by 3 bases and J by 0 bases, with 3 bases between. The CDR3 consists of 12 residues. Per the germline V gene, CDR1 is SEHNR and CDR2 is FQNEAQ (reference sequence). The CDR3 nucleotides read TGTGCCAGCAGCTTCAGCTCCTACGAGCAGTACTTC. Translation: CASSFSSYEQYF. The full variable domain, its missing parts supplied by reference TRBV7-9 and TRBJ2-7, is DTGVSQNPRHKITKRGQNVTFRCDPISEHNRLYWYRQTLGQGPEFLTYFQNEAQLEKSRLLSDRFSAERPKGSFSTLEIQRTEQGDSAMYLCASSFSSYEQYFGPGTRLTVT.

The chain couples TRBV11-2 to TRBJ2-1; D is unclear. The V gene lost 7 bases and the J gene lost 0 bases, with 16 bases spanning the gap. This CDR3 has 16 residues. CDR1 is SGHAT, CDR2 FQNNGV, per germline. DNA of the CDR3: TGTGCCAGCACCACCCTACGACCGAGCTCCTACAATGAGCAGTTCTTC. Its protein product is CASTTLRPSSYNEQFF. The whole variable domain, filled in from reference TRBV11-2 and TRBJ2-1, reads EAGVAQSPRYKIIEKRQSVAFWCNPISGHATLYWYQQILGQGPKLLIQFQNNGVVDDSQLPKDRFSAERLKGVDSTLKIQPAKLEDSAVYLCASTTLRPSSYNEQFFGPGTRLTVL.

The chain has TRBV29-1 and TRBJ2-7, with 8 bases lining up with TRBD1. V lost 4 bases and J lost 5; bases outside the gene matches: 4. This CDR3 has 12 amino acids. CDR1 is SQVTM and CDR2 is ANQGSEA in the germline V gene. CDR3 loop: CSVGQGRNEQYF. CDR3 DNA: TGCAGCGTTGGACAGGGGAGGAACGAGCAGTACTTC.

This clone has just a few counts. The chain employs TRBV29-1 and TRBJ1-5; TRBD1 agrees at 7 bases. With 4 bases clipped from V and 11 bases from J, the junction kept 14 bases outside the gene matches. The CDR3 consists of 14 residues. Per the germline V gene, CDR1 is SQVTM and CDR2 is ANQGSEA. In nucleotides, the CDR3 is TGCAGCGTTGTCGAGACAGGGCTCTTAACAGCCCAGCATTTT. Protein product: CSVVETGLLTAQHF.

This rearrangement joins TRBV27 to TRBJ2-7; TRBD2 matches 11 bases. Looked up from germline, CDR1 is MNHEY and CDR2 is SMNVEV (reference sequence). CDR3 length: 17 residues. With V trimmed by 5 bases and J by 4 bases, 13 bases remained unmatched. The CDR3 DNA is TGTGCCAGCAGTCGACTAGCGGGGCTACGATTAATATACGAGCAGTACTTC. Residues: CASSRLAGLRLIYEQYF.

The V gene is TRBV19, the J gene TRBJ2-6; D unclear. The germline gives CDR1 LNHDA, CDR2 SQIVND (reference sequence). The CDR3 covers 11 residues. The V gene lost 9 bases and the J gene lost 3 bases, with 3 bases spanning the gap. The CDR3 spells CASSGANVLTF. Written as DNA, the CDR3 is TGTGCCAGCAGTGGGGCCAACGTCCTGACTTTC.

CDR3: CAWSVLGTGNTEAFF. CDR3 coding DNA: TGTGCCTGGAGTGTACTGGGGACAGGGAACACTGAAGCTTTCTTT. The chain carries TRBV30 and TRBJ1-1, with 8 bases that match TRBD1. Germline CDR1 and CDR2: GTSNPN and SVGIG (reference sequence). The CDR3 contains 15 residues. After removal of 0 bases from V and 1 base from J, the junction contained 4 bases not matched to a gene.

This clone was seen a handful of times. This chain links TRBV4-2 with TRBJ2-5; no reliable D call. The CDR3 extends over 14 amino acids. Germline V gives CDR1 LGHNA, CDR2 YNFKEQ. The V and J ends lost 1 base and 5 bases respectively, with 11 bases between them. The CDR3 bases are TGTGCCAGCAGCCAAGGGGCTAGTGTGGAGACCCAGTACTTC. Protein: CASSQGASVETQYF.

In this sample, this clone turned up a few times. The gene calls are TRBV2 and TRBJ2-1; 11 positions agree with TRBD2. CDR1 is SNHLY and CDR2 is FYNNEI in the germline V gene. CDR3 size: 15 residues. Losses at the gene ends were 7 bases for V and 8 bases for J; bases not matched to a gene: 10. The CDR3: CASTAWTSGFHEQFF. The CDR3, as DNA: TGTGCCAGCACTGCTTGGACTAGCGGGTTCCATGAGCAGTTCTTC.

V gene TRBV29-1 combines with J gene TRBJ1-1; tentative D call: TRBD1 (6 bases). V lost 4 bases, J lost 4 bases, and 16 bases lay in between. Per germline, CDR1 SQVTM and CDR2 ANQGSEA. This CDR3 comprises 14 residues. The CDR3 here is CSVAGDMRGTEAFF. The DNA for the CDR3 is TGCAGCGTTGCAGGGGACATGCGGGGCACTGAAGCTTTCTTT.

The chain joins TRBV27 to TRBJ2-6; no clear D. The CDR3 consists of 14 residues. Trimming left V 0 bases short and J 4 bases short, with 4 bases between. Germline CDR1 reads MNHEY; CDR2 reads SMNVEV (reference sequence). As DNA, the CDR3 is TGTGCCAGCAGTTTATCGAACGGGGCCAACGTCCTGACTTTC. The encoded protein is CASSLSNGANVLTF. Full variable domain (outside the CDR3, taken from reference TRBV27 and TRBJ2-6): EAQVTQNPRYLITVTGKKLTVTCSQNMNHEYMSWYRQDPGLGLRQIYYSMNVEVTDKGDVPEGYKVSRKEKRNFPLILESPSPNQTSLYFCASSLSNGANVLTFGAGSRLTVL.

This clone was observed a handful of times. The V gene is TRBV29-1, the J gene TRBJ1-1; the D is unclear. CDR1 SQVTM and CDR2 ANQGSEA come from the germline V gene. CDR3 size: 12 residues. Trimming shortened V by 6 bases and J by 4 bases, and 12 bases separated the two germline ends. The CDR3 DNA sequence: TGCAGCGTCTTCCCCGACGGCACTGAAGCTTTCTTT. Encoded protein: CSVFPDGTEAFF.

There are a few counts of this clone. This chain links TRBV19 with TRBJ2-1, with TRBD2 identical over 8 bases. The junction had 8 bases not matched to a gene; V was cut back by 9 bases and J by 1 base. Germline V gene sequence: CDR1 LNHDA, CDR2 SQIVND (reference sequence). This CDR3 has 15 residues. The CDR3 DNA reads as TGTGCCAGCCAGAAAACTAGCGGATCCTACAATGAGCAGTTCTTC. This codes for CASQKTSGSYNEQFF.

This clone was seen only a few times. The chain uses TRBV20-1 and TRBJ2-1, with D perhaps given as TRBD1 or TRBD2 (5 bases each). CDR1 and CDR2 (germline): DFQATT, SNEGSKA (reference sequence). The CDR3 loop spans 11 amino acids. V lost 6 bases, J lost 10 bases, and 13 bases lay in between. CDR3 bases: TGCAGTGCCAGGGTAGGGACCGAGCAGTTCTTC. Its translation is CSARVGTEQFF.

The CDR3 spells CSVRRATYNEQFF. The DNA for the CDR3 is TGCAGCGTTCGGAGGGCTACCTACAATGAGCAGTTCTTC. This chain links TRBV29-1 with TRBJ2-1, with TRBD2 as a possible D gene (6 bases). V was pared by 5 bases and J by 2 bases, with 10 bases between. Germline CDR1 SQVTM, CDR2 ANQGSEA. The CDR3 runs to 13 residues.

V is TRBV5-4 and J is TRBJ2-5, with TRBD2 identical over 8 bases. This CDR3 has 16 amino acids. With V trimmed by 1 base and J by 4 bases, 9 bases remained unmatched. Germline CDR1 is SGHNT and CDR2 is YYREEE (reference sequence). The CDR3 DNA reads TGTGCCAGCAGCTTGTCCTTAGCGGGAATCCGAGAGACCCAGTACTTC. Its protein product is CASSLSLAGIRETQYF.

This clone turned up a few times. The chain is built from TRBV29-1 and TRBJ2-7; TRBD2 aligns across 10 bases. The CDR3 extends over 15 amino acids. After removal of 1 base from V and 4 bases from J, the junction contained 7 bases not matched to a gene. From germline, CDR1 is SQVTM and CDR2 ANQGSEA. DNA of the CDR3: TGCAGCGTTGAAGGCCGCAGCGGGAGGGCTTACGAGCAGTACTTC. This codes for CSVEGRSGRAYEQYF.